This TCR beta chain was observed in a study of beta chain features in type 1 diabetes. TCRB transcripts that were expressed got sequenced, as all of the isolated RNA had been reverse transcribed. Sequencing was performed with immunoSEQ multiplex PCR; in TCRdb, only in-frame clones are kept and a portion is missing. The table shows around 650,000 clones, with around 12% occurring only once. With V trimmed by 1 base and J by 7 bases, 6 bases remained unmatched. Germline V CDR1 and CDR2: SGHDT, YYEEEE. This CDR3 spans 16 amino acids. The study, taken as a whole, reports: Moderately but significantly shorter TCRB CDR3s were found in Type 1 diabetes patients in all four CD4+ subsets.

On this clone: The antigen remains undetermined.

The clonotype originates from a man aged 25-45 years with type 1 diabetes. Material for sequencing was naive CD4+ T cells from blood. The chain combines TRBV5-6 with TRBJ1-6; the match to TRBD1 covers 9 bases. CDR3 nucleotides: TGTGCCAGCAGCTTGAAGGACAGGGGTAGCAATTCACCCCTCCACTTT. It yields the protein CASSLKDRGSNSPLHF.